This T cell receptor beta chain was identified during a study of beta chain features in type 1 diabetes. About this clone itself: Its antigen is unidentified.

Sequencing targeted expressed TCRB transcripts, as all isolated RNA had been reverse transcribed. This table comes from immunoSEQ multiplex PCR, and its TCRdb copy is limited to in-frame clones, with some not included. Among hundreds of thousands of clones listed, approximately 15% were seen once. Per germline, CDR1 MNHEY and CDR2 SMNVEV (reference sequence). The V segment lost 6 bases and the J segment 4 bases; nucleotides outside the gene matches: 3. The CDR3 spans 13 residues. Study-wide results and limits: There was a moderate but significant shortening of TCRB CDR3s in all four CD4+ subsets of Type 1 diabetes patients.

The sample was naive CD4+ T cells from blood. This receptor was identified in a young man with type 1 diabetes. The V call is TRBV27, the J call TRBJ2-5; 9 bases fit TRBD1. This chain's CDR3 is CASRQGARETQYF. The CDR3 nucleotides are TGTGCCAGCAGACAGGGGGCCAGAGAGACCCAGTACTTC.